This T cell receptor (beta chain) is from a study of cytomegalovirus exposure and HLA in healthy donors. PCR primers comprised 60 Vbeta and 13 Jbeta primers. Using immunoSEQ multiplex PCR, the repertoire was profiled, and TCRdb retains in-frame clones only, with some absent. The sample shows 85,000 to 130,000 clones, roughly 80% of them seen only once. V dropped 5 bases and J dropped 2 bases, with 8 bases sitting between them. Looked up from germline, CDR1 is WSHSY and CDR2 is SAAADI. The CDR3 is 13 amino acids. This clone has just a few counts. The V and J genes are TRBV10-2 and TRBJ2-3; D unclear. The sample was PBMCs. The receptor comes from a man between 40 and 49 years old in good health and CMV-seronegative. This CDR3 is CASSRPSTDTQYF. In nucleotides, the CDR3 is TGCGCCAGCAGTCGTCCCTCCACAGATACGCAGTATTTT.